The clone carrying this T cell receptor (beta chain) came up a few times. Its antigen is undetermined. These data originate in a study of response to subunit inactivated influenza vaccine. V lost 6 bases to trimming and J lost 7 bases, with 16 bases between them. Germline values: CDR1 LNHDA, CDR2 SQIVND (reference sequence). This CDR3 region has 14 residues. TCRdb fed the RT-PCR reads into MiXCR, producing one record per CDR3 protein. The sample has 650,000 to 800,000 distinct CDR3 sequences; less than 20% are singletons. Study-wide points: Authors suggested few new T cells are recruited by each seasonal influenza vaccination.

The chain carries TRBV19 and TRBJ2-4; D not resolved. Sequencing used PBMCs from blood, obtained approximately 5 days after vaccination. This sequence originates from a middle-aged man who received an inactivated influenza vaccine. This CDR3 is CASSGVRFGNIQYF. CDR3 bases: TGTGCCAGTAGCGGCGTGAGGTTCGGGAACATTCAGTACTTC. The complete variable domain, with remaining parts taken from reference TRBV19 and TRBJ2-4, reads DGGITQSPKYLFRKEGQNVTLSCEQNLNHDAMYWYRQDPGQGLRLIYYSQIVNDFQKGDIAEGYSVSREKKESFPLTVTSAQKNPTAFYLCASSGVRFGNIQYFGAGTRLSVL.